These 11 T cell receptor beta chains were all obtained from the same sample, sequenced in a study of blood T cell repertoires in COVID-19. Libraries were prepared by immunoSEQ multiplex PCR; TCRdb keeps only in-frame clonotypes and omits some of them. The sample shows approximately 93,000 clones, 88% of them seen only once. Sequenced: peripheral blood. These receptors came from a man between 45 and 60 years old with COVID-19, enrolled during active disease.

The J gene is TRBJ1-2, the V gene TRBV28; TRBD1 agrees at 8 bases. Unmatched junction bases numbered 16, after V lost 7 bases and J lost 6 bases. The CDR3 runs 16 residues. Looked up from germline, CDR1 is MDHEN and CDR2 is SYDVKM. CDR3 coding DNA: TGTGCCAGCAAGGTAGCAGGGGGCTCGTCTGGGGATGGCTACACCTTC. Translation gives CASKVAGGSSGDGYTF.

The V gene is TRBV5-6, the J gene TRBJ2-1; 11 bases agree with TRBD2. Germline lookup yields CDR1 SGHDT and CDR2 YYEEEE. V gave up 4 bases and J gave up 6 bases; unmatched junction bases: 6. This CDR3 spans 15 amino acids. The CDR3 reads CASSRVAGGRNEQFF. CDR3 DNA: TGTGCCAGCAGCAGAGTAGCGGGGGGGCGCAATGAGCAGTTCTTC.

This clone was observed a single time. At one boundary the junction diverges from the germline segment, which might be a read error. The chain is built from TRBV30 and TRBJ2-1, with 9 bases fitting TRBD2. Germline loops: CDR1 GTSNPN, CDR2 SVGIG (reference sequence). This CDR3 has 12 amino acids. CDR3 in amino acids: CAWSVQRGAGVF. The CDR3 coding sequence is TGTGCCTGGAGTGTACAGCGGGGGGCGGGGGTCTTC.

The V and J genes are TRBV20-1 and TRBJ2-5; the D is unclear. The CDR3 has 11 residues. The germline gives CDR1 DFQATT, CDR2 SNEGSKA (reference sequence). The V gene lost 1 base and the J gene lost 4 bases, with 4 bases spanning the gap. The CDR3 region is CSARVRETQYF. CDR3 nucleotides: TGCAGTGCTAGAGTGAGAGAGACCCAGTACTTC.

V and J are TRBV28 and TRBJ2-1; TRBD2 might be the D (7 bases). CDR1 and CDR2 from the germline V gene are MDHEN and SYDVKM. The length of the CDR3 is 16 residues. V gave up 7 bases and J gave up 7 bases, with 23 bases separating them. The CDR3 loop reads CASTLGGGRGENEQFF. The CDR3 DNA is TGTGCCAGCACCTTGGGCGGGGGCAGGGGCGAAAATGAGCAGTTCTTC.

The chain employs TRBV28 and TRBJ2-3; D is possibly TRBD2 (5 bases). Germline values: CDR1 MDHEN, CDR2 SYDVKM. Trimming took off 3 bases at V and 10 bases at J, with 11 bases between the two ends. CDR3 length equals 12 residues. CDR3 bases: TGTGCCAGCAGTTTTTCGGGGTTCGCGCAGTATTTT. Translating it yields CASSFSGFAQYF.

With regard to this clone: Other nucleotide sequences in the sample specify the same CDR3. This sequence joins TRBV5-1 and TRBJ2-5; D unresolved. The V gene's germline CDR1 is SGHRS and CDR2 YFSETQ. The CDR3 totals 13 residues. Trimming took off 0 bases at V and 4 bases at J, with 7 bases between the two ends. Here the CDR3 reads CASSLGPGETQYF. CDR3 sequence (DNA): TGCGCCAGCAGCTTGGGGCCAGGAGAGACCCAGTACTTC.

V and J are TRBV2 and TRBJ1-2; D remains unclear. Trimming pared 7 bases from V and 4 bases from J, leaving 19 bases between. The CDR3 contains 15 residues. CDR1 and CDR2 (germline): SNHLY, FYNNEI. The DNA for the CDR3 is TGTGCCAGCAACAGACAAGACATAATGTCCTATGGCTACACCTTC. This codes for CASNRQDIMSYGYTF.

CDR3 loop: CASSFGETDTQYF. The CDR3, as DNA: TGTGCCAGCAGCTTCGGGGAAACAGATACGCAGTATTTT. This chain uses TRBV11-3 with TRBJ2-3, with D maybe TRBD2 (5 bases). The germline V and J ends were trimmed by 3 bases and 3 bases, with 7 bases remaining between them. The CDR3 has 13 residues. Looked up from germline, CDR1 is SGHNT and CDR2 is YENEEA.

This clone was seen more than once but under ten times. The genes are TRBV7-9 and TRBJ2-7, with 7 bases lining up with TRBD1. V was clipped by 4 bases and J by 3 bases; unmatched bases: 3. The germline V gene encodes CDR1 SEHNR and CDR2 FQNEAQ (reference sequence). This CDR3 has 13 residues. The CDR3 region has the DNA TGTGCCAGCAGCTCTCAGGGGGACTACGAGCAGTACTTC. This translates into CASSSQGDYEQYF.

The chain uses TRBV11-3 and TRBJ2-7; 8 bases line up with TRBD1. Germline trimming cut 5 bases from V and 5 bases from J; bases unmatched to any gene: 8. Germline CDR1 and CDR2: SGHNT and YENEEA. The CDR3 is 14 amino acids. This CDR3 reads CASSQRTGYNEQYF. The DNA of the CDR3 is TGTGCCAGCAGCCAGCGGACAGGGTATAACGAGCAGTACTTC.